Reported below is one T cell receptor beta chain. V dropped 2 bases and J dropped 6; count of bases not matched to a gene: 2. The CDR3 is 12 residues long. Looked up from germline, CDR1 is SGDLS and CDR2 is YYNGEE. Primers for the PCR totalled 60 Vbeta and 13 Jbeta. Here immunoSEQ multiplex PCR was the method, and the copy in TCRdb shows in-frame clones only, minus some. The table shows fewer than 250,000 clones, with around 75% occurring only once. The data belong to a study of cytomegalovirus exposure and HLA in healthy donors. The receptor was isolated from a male donor in good health and CMV-seropositive. Sequenced sample: PBMCs. The chain recombines TRBV9 with TRBJ2-7; 7 bases are shared with TRBD2. CDR3 nucleotide sequence: TGTGCCAGCAGCGTTGGCGGGAGCGAGCAGTACTTC. Translation gives CASSVGGSEQYF.